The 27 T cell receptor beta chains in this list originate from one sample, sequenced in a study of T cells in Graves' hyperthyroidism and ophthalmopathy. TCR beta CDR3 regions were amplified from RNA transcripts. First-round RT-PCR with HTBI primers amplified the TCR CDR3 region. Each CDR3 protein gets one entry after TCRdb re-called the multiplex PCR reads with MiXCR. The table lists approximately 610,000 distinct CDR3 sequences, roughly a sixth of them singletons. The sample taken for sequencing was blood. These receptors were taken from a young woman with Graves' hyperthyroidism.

The CDR3, as DNA: TGCAGCGTTGAGGGCGGGACGGACCGCTACAATGAGCAGTTCTTC. It translates to CSVEGGTDRYNEQFF. V and J are TRBV29-1 and TRBJ2-1, with D perhaps TRBD2 (6 bases). The germline V gene encodes CDR1 SQVTM and CDR2 ANQGSEA. The CDR3 loop spans 15 amino acids. V gave up 3 bases and J gave up 3 bases, with 15 bases separating them.

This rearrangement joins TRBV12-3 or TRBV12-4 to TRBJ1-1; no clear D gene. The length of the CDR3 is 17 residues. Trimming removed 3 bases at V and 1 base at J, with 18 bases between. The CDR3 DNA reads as TGTGCCAGCAGTTTCCCGAACACCGGGAATGGGAACACTGAAGCTTTCTTT. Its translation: CASSFPNTGNGNTEAFF.

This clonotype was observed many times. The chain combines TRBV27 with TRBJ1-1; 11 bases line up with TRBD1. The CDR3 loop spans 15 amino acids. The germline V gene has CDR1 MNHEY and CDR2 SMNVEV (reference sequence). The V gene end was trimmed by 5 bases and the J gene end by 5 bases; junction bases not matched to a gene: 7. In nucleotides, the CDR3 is TGTGCCAGCAGTCCCCGGACAGGGGGCGGGACTGAAGCTTTCTTT. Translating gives CASSPRTGGGTEAFF.

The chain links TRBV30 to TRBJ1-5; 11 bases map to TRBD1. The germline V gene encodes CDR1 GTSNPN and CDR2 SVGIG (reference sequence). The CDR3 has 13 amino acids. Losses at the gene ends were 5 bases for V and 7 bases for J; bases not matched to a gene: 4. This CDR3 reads CAWGQGARQPQHF. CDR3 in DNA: TGTGCCTGGGGACAGGGGGCTAGGCAGCCCCAGCATTTT.

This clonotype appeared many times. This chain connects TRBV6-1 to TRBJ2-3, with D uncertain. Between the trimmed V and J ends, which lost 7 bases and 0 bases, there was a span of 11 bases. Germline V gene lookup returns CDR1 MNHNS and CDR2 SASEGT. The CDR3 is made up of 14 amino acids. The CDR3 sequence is CASMSRQSTDTQYF. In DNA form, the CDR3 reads TGTGCCAGCATGAGCAGACAAAGCACAGATACGCAGTATTTT.

CDR3 protein: CASSSPMGQAPSGNYGYTF. The CDR3 DNA sequence: TGTGCCAGCAGCTCACCCATGGGACAGGCTCCCTCAGGGAACTATGGCTACACCTTC. This sequence joins TRBV7-2 and TRBJ1-2; 8 positions match TRBD1. Germline-derived CDR1 and CDR2 are SGHTA and FQGNSA. V was pared by 4 bases and J by 2 bases, with 18 bases of the junction left unmatched. CDR3 length: 19 residues. The full variable domain, its missing parts supplied by reference TRBV7-2 and TRBJ1-2, is GAGVSQSPSNKVTEKGKDVELRCDPISGHTALYWYRQSLGQGLEFLIYFQGNSAPDKSGLPSDRFSAERTGGSVSTLTIQRTQQEDSAVYLCASSSPMGQAPSGNYGYTFGSGTRLTVV.

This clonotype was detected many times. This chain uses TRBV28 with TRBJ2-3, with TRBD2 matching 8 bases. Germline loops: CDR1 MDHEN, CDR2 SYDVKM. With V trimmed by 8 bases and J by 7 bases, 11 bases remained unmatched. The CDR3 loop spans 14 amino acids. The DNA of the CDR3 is TGTGCCAGCGTTGAAACGGGAGGGCAATATACGCAGTATTTT. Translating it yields CASVETGGQYTQYF.

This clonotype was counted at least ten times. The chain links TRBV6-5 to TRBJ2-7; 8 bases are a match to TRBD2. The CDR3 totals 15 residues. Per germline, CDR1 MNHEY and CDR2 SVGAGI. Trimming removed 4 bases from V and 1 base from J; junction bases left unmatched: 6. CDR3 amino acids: CASSSSGSGSYEQYF. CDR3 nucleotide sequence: TGTGCCAGCAGTTCCAGCGGGAGTGGATCCTACGAGCAGTACTTC.

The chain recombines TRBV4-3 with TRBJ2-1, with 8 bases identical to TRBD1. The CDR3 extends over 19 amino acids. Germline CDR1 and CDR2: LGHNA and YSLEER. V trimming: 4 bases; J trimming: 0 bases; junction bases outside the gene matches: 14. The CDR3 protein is CASSPTIAQGDSSYNEQFF. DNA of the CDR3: TGCGCCAGCAGCCCTACAATAGCACAGGGGGACTCCTCCTACAATGAGCAGTTCTTC.

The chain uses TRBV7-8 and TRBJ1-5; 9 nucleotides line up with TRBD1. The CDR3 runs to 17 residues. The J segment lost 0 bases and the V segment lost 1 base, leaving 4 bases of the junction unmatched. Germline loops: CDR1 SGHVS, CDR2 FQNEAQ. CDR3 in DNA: TGTGCCAGCAGCTTAGGTCGGACAGGGGCTAGCAATCAGCCCCAGCATTTT. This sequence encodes CASSLGRTGASNQPQHF.

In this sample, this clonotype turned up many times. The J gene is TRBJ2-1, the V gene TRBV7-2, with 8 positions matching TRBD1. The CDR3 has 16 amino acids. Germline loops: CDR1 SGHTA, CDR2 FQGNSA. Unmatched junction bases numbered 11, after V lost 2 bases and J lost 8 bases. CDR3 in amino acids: CASSLRRSGGGHEQFF. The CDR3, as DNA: TGTGCCAGCAGCTTACGCCGGTCAGGGGGCGGCCATGAGCAGTTCTTC. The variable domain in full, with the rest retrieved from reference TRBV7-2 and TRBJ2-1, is GAGVSQSPSNKVTEKGKDVELRCDPISGHTALYWYRQSLGQGLEFLIYFQGNSAPDKSGLPSDRFSAERTGGSVSTLTIQRTQQEDSAVYLCASSLRRSGGGHEQFFGPGTRLTVL.

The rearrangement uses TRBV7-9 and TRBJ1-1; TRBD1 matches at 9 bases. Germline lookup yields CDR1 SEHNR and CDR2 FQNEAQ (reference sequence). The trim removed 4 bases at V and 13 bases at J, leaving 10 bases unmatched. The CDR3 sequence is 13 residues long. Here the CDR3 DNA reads TGTGCCAGCAGCTCCGGGACAGGGATTAAGGATTTCTTT. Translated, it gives CASSSGTGIKDFF. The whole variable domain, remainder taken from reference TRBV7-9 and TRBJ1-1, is DTGVSQNPRHKITKRGQNVTFRCDPISEHNRLYWYRQTLGQGPEFLTYFQNEAQLEKSRLLSDRFSAERPKGSFSTLEIQRTEQGDSAMYLCASSSGTGIKDFFGQGTRLTVV.

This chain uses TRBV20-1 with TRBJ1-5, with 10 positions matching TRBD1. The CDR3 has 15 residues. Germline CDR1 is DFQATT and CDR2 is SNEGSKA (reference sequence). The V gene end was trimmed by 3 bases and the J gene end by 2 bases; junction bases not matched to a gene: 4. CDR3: CSASSGTGGNQPQHF. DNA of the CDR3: TGCAGTGCTAGTTCCGGGACAGGGGGCAATCAGCCCCAGCATTTT.

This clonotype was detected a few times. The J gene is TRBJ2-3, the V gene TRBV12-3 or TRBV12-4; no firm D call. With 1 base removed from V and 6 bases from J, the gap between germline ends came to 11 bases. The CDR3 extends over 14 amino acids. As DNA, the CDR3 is TGTGCCAGCAGTTTAGACGCCCCCGGGGATACGCAGTATTTT. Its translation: CASSLDAPGDTQYF.

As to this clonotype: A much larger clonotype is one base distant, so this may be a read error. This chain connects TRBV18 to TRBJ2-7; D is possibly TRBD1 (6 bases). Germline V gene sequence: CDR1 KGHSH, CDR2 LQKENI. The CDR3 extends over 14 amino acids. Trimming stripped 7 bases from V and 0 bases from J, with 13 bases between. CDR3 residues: CASLGTPSSYEQYF. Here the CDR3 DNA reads TGTGCCAGCTTGGGGACACCGAGCTCCTACGAGCAGTACTTC.

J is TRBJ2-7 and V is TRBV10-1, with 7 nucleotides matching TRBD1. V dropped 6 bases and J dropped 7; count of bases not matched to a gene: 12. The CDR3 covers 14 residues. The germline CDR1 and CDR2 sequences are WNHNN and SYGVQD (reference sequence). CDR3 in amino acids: CASSRQGSLFEQYF. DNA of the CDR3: TGCGCCAGCAGCAGACAGGGATCCTTATTTGAGCAGTACTTC.

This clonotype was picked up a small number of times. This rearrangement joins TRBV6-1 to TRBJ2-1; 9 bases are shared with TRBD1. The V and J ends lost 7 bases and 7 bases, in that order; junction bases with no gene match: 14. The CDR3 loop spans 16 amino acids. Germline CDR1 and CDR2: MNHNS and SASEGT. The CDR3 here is CASTQAPGTGRNEQFF. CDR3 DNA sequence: TGTGCCAGCACCCAAGCACCCGGGACAGGGAGGAATGAGCAGTTCTTC.

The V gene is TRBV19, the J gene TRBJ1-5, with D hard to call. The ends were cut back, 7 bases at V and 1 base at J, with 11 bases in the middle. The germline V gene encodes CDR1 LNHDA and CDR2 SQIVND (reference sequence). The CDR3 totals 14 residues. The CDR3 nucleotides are TGTGCCAGTACGGCATCCTTCAGCAATCAGCCCCAGCATTTT. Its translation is CASTASFSNQPQHF. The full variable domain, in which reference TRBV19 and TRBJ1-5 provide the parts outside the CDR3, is DGGITQSPKYLFRKEGQNVTLSCEQNLNHDAMYWYRQDPGQGLRLIYYSQIVNDFQKGDIAEGYSVSREKKESFPLTVTSAQKNPTAFYLCASTASFSNQPQHFGDGTRLSIL.

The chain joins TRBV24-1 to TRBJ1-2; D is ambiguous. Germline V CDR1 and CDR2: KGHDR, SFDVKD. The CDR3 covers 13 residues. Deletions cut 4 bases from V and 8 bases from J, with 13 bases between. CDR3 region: CATSDISSVGYTF. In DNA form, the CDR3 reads TGTGCCACCAGTGACATATCATCGGTCGGCTACACCTTC.

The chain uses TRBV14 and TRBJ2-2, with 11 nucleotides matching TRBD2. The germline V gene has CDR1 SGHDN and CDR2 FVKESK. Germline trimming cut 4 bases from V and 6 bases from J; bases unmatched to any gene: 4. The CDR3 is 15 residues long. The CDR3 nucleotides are TGTGCCAGCAGCCTTGGACTAGCGGGCTCCGGGGAGCTGTTTTTT. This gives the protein CASSLGLAGSGELFF.

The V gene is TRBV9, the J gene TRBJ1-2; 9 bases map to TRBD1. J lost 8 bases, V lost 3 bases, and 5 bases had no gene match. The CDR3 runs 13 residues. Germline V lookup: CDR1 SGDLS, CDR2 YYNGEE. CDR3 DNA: TGTGCCAGCAGCGCTAACAGGGGGCTCGGCTACACCTTC. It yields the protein CASSANRGLGYTF.

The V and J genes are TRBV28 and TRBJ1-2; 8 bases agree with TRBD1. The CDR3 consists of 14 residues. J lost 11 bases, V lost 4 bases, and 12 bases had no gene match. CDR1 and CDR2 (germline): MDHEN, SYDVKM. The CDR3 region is CASSSPDRGPFYTF. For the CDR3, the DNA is TGTGCCAGCAGTTCCCCAGACAGGGGTCCTTTTTACACCTTC.

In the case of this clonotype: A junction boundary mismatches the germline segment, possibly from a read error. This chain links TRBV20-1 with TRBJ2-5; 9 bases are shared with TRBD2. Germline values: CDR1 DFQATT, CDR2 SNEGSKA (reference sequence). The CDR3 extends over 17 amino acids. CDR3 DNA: TGCAGTGCTAGAGCCTTCGGGGCGGGGGGGCCGCGTGAGACCCCGTACTTC. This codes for CSARAFGAGGPRETPYF.

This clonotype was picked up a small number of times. The CDR3 DNA reads as TGTGCCAGCAGCCCGAACCTTTCTGGAAACACCATATATTTT. It codes for CASSPNLSGNTIYF. The chain couples TRBV28 to TRBJ1-3; D unresolved. Trimming took 6 bases from V and 1 from J, leaving 10 bases between them. CDR1 and CDR2 (germline): MDHEN, SYDVKM. The CDR3 has 14 residues.

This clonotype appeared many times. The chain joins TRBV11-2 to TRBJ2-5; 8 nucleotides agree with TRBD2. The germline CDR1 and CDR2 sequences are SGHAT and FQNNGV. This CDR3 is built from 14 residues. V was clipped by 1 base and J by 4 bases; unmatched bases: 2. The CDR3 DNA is TGTGCCAGCAGCTTAGCGGGGGGGTTAGAGACCCAGTACTTC. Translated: CASSLAGGLETQYF.

This CDR3 is CARSELGGAGYGYTF. The CDR3 DNA reads as TGTGCCAGAAGTGAACTGGGGGGAGCGGGCTATGGCTACACCTTC. The rearrangement links TRBV13 to TRBJ1-2; TRBD1 is a possible D gene (5 bases). V was pared by 9 bases and J by 4 bases, with 21 bases between. This CDR3 is built from 15 residues. Germline V gene sequence: CDR1 PRHDT, CDR2 FYEKMQ (reference sequence).

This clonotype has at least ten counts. The CDR3 sequence: CASSDPVRLPQHF. The CDR3 region has the DNA TGTGCCAGCAGTGACCCCGTACGTTTGCCCCAGCATTTT. The V and J genes are TRBV6-1 and TRBJ1-5, with D hard to call. From germline, CDR1 is MNHNS and CDR2 SASEGT. This CDR3 is 13 amino acids long. V shed 3 bases and J shed 9 bases, with 12 bases lying between them.